This T cell receptor beta chain was captured by sequencing in a study of HIV-infected patients and healthy controls. Reverse transcription used around 500 ng RNA and constant-region primers for alpha and beta. Using multiplexing indices, alpha and beta chain libraries were generated apart by chain-specific third strand synthesis. The SP2 site served as the priming point for second strand synthesis. TCRdb analysed the 5' RACE reads with MiXCR anew, one entry per CDR3 protein. The sample holds about 3,900 distinct CDR3 sequences, about 27% seen once. This clonotype counts as medium-sized. Antiretroviral therapy had run roughly three months, about 14 weeks, before follow-up blood collection. All unsorted peripheral T cells were captured because whole blood was used without fractionation. The germline V and J ends were trimmed by 2 bases and 4 bases, with 11 bases remaining between them. The CDR3 totals 13 residues. Germline V gene sequence: CDR1 GTSNPN, CDR2 SVGIG (reference sequence).

The source is an adult with HIV infection. The rearrangement links TRBV30 to TRBJ1-1, with D uncertain. The material was blood, obtained during antiretroviral therapy. CDR3 sequence (DNA): TGTGCCTGGAGTCCCACCGGGAGCACTGAAGCTTTCTTT. Translated: CAWSPTGSTEAFF.